The rows below give T cell receptor beta chains drawn from one sample of a study of OX40 agonist ivuxolimab in advanced cancers. Some clones are missing from TCRdb's copy, which holds only in-frame ones; the method was immunoSEQ multiplex PCR. The data show around 94,000 clones, with under 95% seen just once and approximately 0.78% held by the top ten. The sample consisted of CD4+ or CD8+ T cells sorted from blood, taken in a trial of the OX40 agonist ivuxolimab. All receptors derive from an adult with an advanced solid tumor such as melanoma, head and neck, liver or kidney cancer. The CDR3 runs from the conserved cysteine through the conserved F or W. Fields, in order: clone size, J gene, D gene, V gene, CDR3 length, CDR3 protein, CDR3 DNA. A D gene is named only where the DNA matches it firmly. For some rows the clone size is stated as once, few or many, or as a class when expanded; others skip it.

clone size: NA; J gene: TRBJ2-7; D gene: TRBD2; V gene: TRBV11-2; CDR3 length: 15; CDR3 protein: CASSFLAGGNMEQYF; CDR3 DNA: TGTGCCAGCAGCTTTCTAGCGGGAGGGAATATGGAGCAGTACTTC
clone size: NA; J gene: TRBJ2-3; D gene: NA; V gene: TRBV7-7; CDR3 length: 16; CDR3 protein: CASSPGVGGARNTQYF; CDR3 DNA: TGTGCTAGCAGCCCGGGGGTTGGTGGTGCAAGAAATACGCAGTATTTT
clone size: NA; J gene: TRBJ1-1; D gene: TRBD1; V gene: TRBV10-3; CDR3 length: 13; CDR3 protein: CAISPGQGARAFF; CDR3 DNA: TGTGCCATCAGTCCGGGACAGGGGGCCAGGGCTTTCTTT
clone size: NA; J gene: TRBJ2-6; D gene: NA; V gene: TRBV6-6; CDR3 length: 16; CDR3 protein: CASGLAFGSGANVLTF; CDR3 DNA: TGTGCCAGCGGGCTGGCATTTGGCTCTGGGGCCAACGTCCTGACTTTC
clone size: NA; J gene: TRBJ1-1; D gene: NA; V gene: TRBV11-3; CDR3 length: 12; CDR3 protein: CASSFVNTEAFF; CDR3 DNA: TGTGCCAGCAGCTTCGTAAACACTGAAGCTTTCTTT
clone size: NA; J gene: TRBJ1-5; D gene: NA; V gene: TRBV6-1; CDR3 length: 17; CDR3 protein: CASSEATRRFSNQPQHF; CDR3 DNA: TGTGCCAGCAGTGAAGCGACGAGACGATTTAGCAATCAGCCCCAGCATTTT
clone size: once; J gene: TRBJ1-2; D gene: NA; V gene: TRBV6-1; CDR3 length: 14; CDR3 protein: CASSETAGPYGYTF; CDR3 DNA: TGTGCCAGCAGTGAAACCGCAGGGCCCTATGGCTACACCTTC
clone size: NA; J gene: TRBJ2-7; D gene: NA; V gene: TRBV7-2; CDR3 length: 14; CDR3 protein: CASSFAPDAYEQYF; CDR3 DNA: TGTGCCAGCAGCTTTGCCCCGGATGCCTACGAGCAGTACTTC
clone size: NA; J gene: TRBJ2-7; D gene: TRBD2; V gene: TRBV5-4; CDR3 length: 17; CDR3 protein: CASSLGGLADLAYEQYF; CDR3 DNA: TGTGCCAGCAGCTTGGGAGGACTAGCGGATCTAGCCTACGAGCAGTACTTC
clone size: NA; J gene: TRBJ2-1; D gene: NA; V gene: TRBV9; CDR3 length: 18; CDR3 protein: CASSVEGGLERSYNEQFF; CDR3 DNA: TGTGCCAGCAGCGTAGAGGGGGGACTCGAACGCTCCTACAATGAGCAGTTCTTC
clone size: NA; J gene: TRBJ2-5; D gene: TRBD1; V gene: TRBV5-6; CDR3 length: 15; CDR3 protein: CASSLDRGITETQYF; CDR3 DNA: TGTGCCAGCAGCTTGGACAGGGGTATCACAGAGACCCAGTACTTC
clone size: NA; J gene: TRBJ1-3; D gene: NA; V gene: TRBV27; CDR3 length: 19; CDR3 protein: CASSGARGADPSSGNTIYF; CDR3 DNA: TGTGCCAGCAGTGGGGCCCGGGGCGCTGACCCATCCTCTGGAAACACCATATATTTT
clone size: NA; J gene: TRBJ2-5; D gene: TRBD1; V gene: TRBV27; CDR3 length: 13; CDR3 protein: CATARDRQETQYF; CDR3 DNA: TGTGCCACCGCCCGGGACAGACAAGAGACCCAGTACTTC
clone size: NA; J gene: TRBJ2-7; D gene: NA; V gene: TRBV4-2; CDR3 length: 16; CDR3 protein: CASRVAGQDQSYEQYF; CDR3 DNA: TGTGCCAGCAGAGTCGCGGGGCAGGATCAATCCTACGAGCAGTACTTC
clone size: NA; J gene: TRBJ1-4; D gene: NA; V gene: TRBV5-1; CDR3 length: 15; CDR3 protein: CASSLAGATNEKLFF; CDR3 DNA: TGCGCCAGCAGCTTGGCTGGTGCAACTAATGAAAAACTGTTTTTT
clone size: NA; J gene: TRBJ2-2; D gene: NA; V gene: TRBV5-4; CDR3 length: 12; CDR3 protein: CASSLASGELFF; CDR3 DNA: TGTGCCAGCAGCTTGGCGTCCGGGGAGCTGTTTTTT
clone size: once; J gene: TRBJ1-2; D gene: NA; V gene: TRBV30; CDR3 length: 13; CDR3 protein: CAWVDTGDYGYTF; CDR3 DNA: TGTGCCTGGGTAGATACGGGAGACTATGGCTACACCTTC
clone size: NA; J gene: TRBJ2-3; D gene: NA; V gene: TRBV18; CDR3 length: 13; CDR3 protein: CASSPYGTDTQYF; CDR3 DNA: TGTGCCAGCTCACCCTATGGCACAGATACGCAGTATTTT
clone size: NA; J gene: TRBJ2-1; D gene: TRBD2; V gene: TRBV7-9; CDR3 length: 13; CDR3 protein: CASSAGLVGEQFF; CDR3 DNA: TGTGCCAGCAGCGCCGGACTAGTCGGTGAGCAGTTCTTC
clone size: NA; J gene: TRBJ2-1; D gene: NA; V gene: TRBV5-6; CDR3 length: 15; CDR3 protein: CASSLVTYRSEEQFF; CDR3 DNA: TGTGCCAGCAGCTTGGTTACCTACCGCTCGGAAGAGCAGTTCTTC
clone size: few; J gene: TRBJ2-7; D gene: NA; V gene: TRBV28; CDR3 length: 11; CDR3 protein: CASSPQGPGVF; CDR3 DNA: TGTGCCAGCAGTCCACAGGGGCCGGGGGTCTTC
clone size: NA; J gene: TRBJ1-5; D gene: TRBD1; V gene: TRBV19; CDR3 length: 14; CDR3 protein: CASSPTGNNQPQHF; CDR3 DNA: TGTGCCAGTAGCCCGACAGGGAACAATCAGCCCCAGCATTTT
clone size: NA; J gene: TRBJ2-7; D gene: NA; V gene: TRBV30; CDR3 length: 16; CDR3 protein: CAWRDLGETWTREQYF; CDR3 DNA: TGTGCCTGGAGGGACCTGGGGGAGACTTGGACGCGGGAGCAGTACTTC
clone size: NA; J gene: TRBJ1-5; D gene: NA; V gene: TRBV7-9; CDR3 length: 13; CDR3 protein: CASSLGEFQPQHF; CDR3 DNA: TGTGCCAGCAGCTTAGGAGAGTTTCAGCCCCAGCATTTT
clone size: once; J gene: TRBJ2-3; D gene: NA; V gene: TRBV7-9; CDR3 length: 14; CDR3 protein: CASSVAARTDTQYF; CDR3 DNA: TGTGCCAGCAGCGTTGCGGCGAGAACAGATACGCAGTATTTT
clone size: NA; J gene: TRBJ2-1; D gene: TRBD2; V gene: TRBV5-6; CDR3 length: 13; CDR3 protein: CASSTGLAWRWFF; CDR3 DNA: TGTGCCAGCAGCACAGGACTAGCCTGGCGGTGGTTCTTC
clone size: NA; J gene: TRBJ1-6; D gene: NA; V gene: TRBV6-6; CDR3 length: 14; CDR3 protein: CASKRSSYNSPLHF; CDR3 DNA: TGTGCCAGCAAGAGGAGCTCCTATAATTCACCCCTCCACTTT
clone size: NA; J gene: TRBJ2-1; D gene: TRBD2; V gene: TRBV6-5; CDR3 length: 14; CDR3 protein: CASRSGGSYNEQFF; CDR3 DNA: TGTGCCAGCAGGAGCGGGGGCTCCTACAATGAGCAGTTCTTC
clone size: NA; J gene: TRBJ2-5; D gene: NA; V gene: TRBV2; CDR3 length: 14; CDR3 protein: CASSSTGGQETQYF; CDR3 DNA: TGTGCCAGCTCCTCTACAGGAGGTCAAGAGACCCAGTACTTC
clone size: NA; J gene: TRBJ2-1; D gene: TRBD1; V gene: TRBV15; CDR3 length: 16; CDR3 protein: CATGQGEKAWGNEQFF; CDR3 DNA: TGTGCCACGGGACAGGGGGAAAAGGCGTGGGGGAATGAGCAGTTCTTC
clone size: NA; J gene: TRBJ2-5; D gene: NA; V gene: TRBV11-3; CDR3 length: 11; CDR3 protein: CASSLKETQYF; CDR3 DNA: TGTGCCAGCAGCTTAAAAGAGACCCAGTACTTC
clone size: NA; J gene: TRBJ1-4; D gene: NA; V gene: TRBV2; CDR3 length: 15; CDR3 protein: CASIPSNTANEKLFF; CDR3 DNA: TGTGCCAGCATCCCTAGCAACACGGCTAATGAAAAACTGTTTTTT
clone size: NA; J gene: TRBJ2-7; D gene: NA; V gene: TRBV11-3; CDR3 length: 15; CDR3 protein: CASSLVQAFSYEQYF; CDR3 DNA: TGTGCCAGCAGCTTGGTCCAGGCCTTCTCCTACGAGCAGTACTTC
clone size: NA; J gene: TRBJ1-5; D gene: TRBD1; V gene: TRBV27; CDR3 length: 12; CDR3 protein: CASGTGVQPQHF; CDR3 DNA: TGTGCCAGCGGGACAGGGGTCCAGCCCCAGCATTTT
clone size: NA; J gene: TRBJ2-7; D gene: NA; V gene: TRBV7-2; CDR3 length: 12; CDR3 protein: CASSANRGEQYF; CDR3 DNA: TGTGCCAGCAGCGCTAATAGGGGGGAGCAGTACTTC
clone size: NA; J gene: TRBJ1-4; D gene: NA; V gene: TRBV7-3; CDR3 length: 14; CDR3 protein: CASSLGGANEKLFF; CDR3 DNA: TGTGCCAGCAGCTTAGGGGGGGCTAATGAAAAACTGTTTTTT